One T cell receptor beta chain is described in this entry. Its antigen target is currently unknown. No base qualities exist here, and no much larger clone lies one base off it. Additional DNA sequences in this sample encode the identical CDR3. This sample is drawn from a study of blood T cell repertoires in COVID-19 (TCRdb year 2020). Background on the whole study: Samples from collaborators originated in the United States, Italy and Spain and spanned both the acute and convalescent phases of COVID-19. The prospective study material was composed of cDNA or gDNA derived from T cells, B-cell-depleted T cells, or PBMCs. The dataset comprised deeply sampled blood TCRbeta repertoires from subjects exposed to, actively infected with, or recovered from COVID-19. The repertoires were released in a freely available public database intended as a resource for research on the immune response to SARS-CoV-2. Samples came from the ongoing ImmuneRACE study (first 160 participants) plus 1,254 subjects from 6 global collaborators. The sample metadata nearly always contained a de-identified subject ID, COVID-19 status, age in years and sex. Where available, HLA class I and class II types were obtained from metadata supplied by the sample provider rather than from assay-based typing.

General conclusions and limits of the study: Clinical and demographic metadata were provided uncurated, with the amount varying by source and participant.

The immunoSEQ Assay, a bias-controlled multiplex PCR, was used to amplify TCRbeta CDR3 regions from genomic DNA. Processing in the source paper ran as follows. The number of nucleated cells in each sample was estimated by amplification of reference gene primers within the assay. To quantify the absolute abundance of each unique TCRbeta CDR3 rearrangement, sequence reads were collapsed and filtered. Productive Simpson clonality was computed per sample as the square root of Simpson's diversity index over productive rearrangements. In its TCRdb copy, this immuneACCESS table keeps in-frame sequences only and misses some clones. Where compared with another copy, unresolved V genes explain less than half of these, and the others have no known cause. V, J and clone size derive from that table, while D and trimming were established from the DNA sequence. The sample table contains approximately 140,000 clones; only one count was recorded for 88% of them. Together, the top ten hold about 2% of the sample.

The germline V gene specifies KGHDR as CDR1 and SFDVKD as CDR2. The CDR3 runs 11 amino acids, cysteine and phenylalanine included. The retained sequence is limited to the CDR3, 33 bases, with the frame set at the first base. Relative to germline, V is 6 bases shorter and J is 6 bases shorter, with 5 bases between their ends. The collaborating institutions used their own protocols to collect whole blood in K2EDTA tubes. For TCRbeta analysis, collaborators shipped samples in one of three forms: frozen whole blood, isolated PBMCs, or DNA extracted from either of those sample types. The chain uses TRBV24-1 and TRBJ2-1; the D region possibly corresponds to TRBD1 (5 bases align). This receptor was obtained from a man aged 70 or older with active COVID-19. Sequencing used peripheral blood. DNA sequence: TGTGCCACCAGTAGGGGCAATGAGCAGTTCTTC. The translation is CATSRGNEQFF.